This TCR beta chain comes out of a study of T cell repertoires in cytomegalovirus infection. Study-level information: Well-studied HLA-B-restricted epitopes and recently identified HLA-C-restricted epitopes of CMV were both used in the study. Findings of the study overall: Identification of carriers of CMV plus the relevant HLA was achieved through cumulative public TCR beta family frequency. It was HLA-C-restricted CMV-specific TCR beta clonotypes that dominated the response ex vivo.

This clonotype was observed many times. What it binds is unknown. Germline V CDR1 and CDR2: SGHVS, FQNEAQ. Trimming pared 2 bases from V and 0 bases from J, leaving 12 bases between. The CDR3 sequence is 16 residues long. TCRdb used MiXCR to reprocess the reads, holding one entry per CDR3 protein. The sample lists roughly 920,000 distinct CDR3 sequences; roughly 30% were seen once. The sequence came from a human donor in good health (CMV status not recorded). Some clones in this sample may be carry-over from other donors' samples. The gene calls are TRBV7-8 and TRBJ2-3; perhaps TRBD2 as D (6 bases). Sequences were derived from cultured CD8+ T cells from PBMCs, sampled from culture after CMV antigen stimulation. In nucleotides, the CDR3 is TGTGCCAGCAGCTTAAGGGCGGGGTCTAGCACAGATACGCAGTATTTT. This translates into CASSLRAGSSTDTQYF.